This T cell receptor (beta chain) was observed in a study of T cell responses to AZD1222 COVID-19 vaccine. V lost 5 bases to trimming and J lost 3 bases, with 11 bases between them. Germline loops: CDR1 GTSNPN, CDR2 SVGIG (reference sequence). The length of the CDR3 is 13 residues. The study's findings and limits: Most donors were white British, females outnumbered males, and clonal diversity was possibly underestimated. Sampling captured repertoires only after the peak T cell response.

Generated by immunoSEQ multiplex PCR, the TCRdb table keeps only in-frame clones and is missing some. The sample yields approximately 180,000 clones, approximately 92% seen once. Concerning this clone: What it binds is not known.

The sample in question was peripheral blood, obtained on day 0 of AZD1222 vaccination. The receptor was isolated from an adult in good health. The chain links TRBV30 to TRBJ1-5; no clear D. The CDR3 protein is CAWRASPNQPQHF. The CDR3 DNA reads as TGTGCCTGGCGGGCCTCCCCCAATCAGCCCCAGCATTTT.